This T cell receptor beta chain appears in the sequencing data of a study of identical twins. In TCRdb, the 5' RACE reads were re-called with MiXCR into one record per CDR3 protein. Of 280,000 or so distinct CDR3 sequences listed, roughly 8.6% are singletons. This clonotype was observed many times. The CDR3 consists of 14 residues. V lost 0 bases and J 5 bases, leaving 10 bases between the germline ends. Germline V CDR1 and CDR2: LGHDT, YNNKEL (reference sequence). In addition, the sample was reused for a study of yellow fever vaccine responses in identical twins.

Sequencing was carried out using memory (CD45RO+) T cells sorted from blood. The chain links TRBV3-1 to TRBJ1-1; unclear D gene. The clonotype originates from a woman between 18 and 29 years old in good health. The CDR3: CASSQDPGRTEAFF. The CDR3 nucleotides read TGTGCCAGCAGCCAAGATCCGGGGAGGACTGAAGCTTTCTTT. The entire variable domain, with the rest obtained from reference TRBV3-1 and TRBJ1-1, is as follows: DTAVSQTPKYLVTQMGNDKSIKCEQNLGHDTMYWYKQDSKKFLKIMFSYNNKELIINETVPNRFSPKSPDKAHLNLHINSLELGDSAVYFCASSQDPGRTEAFFGQGTRLTVV.